These T cell receptor beta chains were read from a single sample in a study of blood T cell repertoires in COVID-19. Profiled with immunoSEQ multiplex PCR; TCRdb holds only in-frame clones, not every one. Of around 240,000 clones in the sample, 90% to 95% were seen once. Material for sequencing was PBMCs or T cells enriched from blood (not recorded which). The receptors derive from a human donor in a cohort exposed to, infected with or recovered from COVID-19 (not recorded which). The donor label of this sample is uncertain. CDR3s include the opening cysteine and the closing phenylalanine or tryptophan. D genes are given only for firm matches. Clone size, where shown, is once, few, many, or a class for clones that have expanded.

NA	TRBV9	TRBJ2-3	NA	CASSVVDIGTDTQYF	TGTGCCAGCAGCGTAGTGGACATAGGCACAGATACGCAGTATTTT
NA	TRBV27	TRBJ1-1	NA	CASSRQGTEAFF	TGTGCCAGCAGTCGCCAGGGAACTGAAGCTTTCTTT
NA	TRBV29-1	TRBJ1-1	NA	CSVGDWSWDTEAFF	TGCAGCGTTGGGGACTGGTCTTGGGACACTGAAGCTTTCTTT
NA	TRBV9	TRBJ2-2	TRBD1	CASSVAAGGDTGELFF	TGTGCCAGCAGCGTAGCGGCAGGGGGCGACACCGGGGAGCTGTTTTTT
NA	TRBV2	TRBJ1-3	NA	CASSLRNTIYF	TGTGCCAGCAGCCTTAGAAACACCATATATTTT
NA	TRBV6-5	TRBJ2-1	NA	CASSYLAGRNDNEQFF	TGTGCCAGCAGTTACCTGGCGGGCCGGAATGACAATGAGCAGTTCTTC
NA	TRBV12-3/TRBV12-4	TRBJ1-1	NA	CATARRTEAFF	TGTGCCACCGCGAGGAGGACTGAAGCTTTCTTT
NA	TRBV6-2/TRBV6-3	TRBJ1-5	TRBD1	CASSPGPTGVVPHHQPQHF	TGTGCCAGCAGCCCTGGACCGACAGGGGTCGTCCCCCATCATCAGCCCCAGCATTTT
once	TRBV13	TRBJ2-7	TRBD2	CASSFVAGGYEQYF	TGTGCCAGCAGCTTTGTAGCGGGGGGCTACGAGCAGTACTTC
NA	TRBV4-3	TRBJ1-2	TRBD1	CASSRDRGYGYTF	TGCGCCAGCAGCCGGGACAGGGGTTATGGCTACACCTTC
NA	TRBV5-6	TRBJ2-2	NA	CASTVPGQNTGELFF	TGTGCCAGCACCGTACCGGGACAGAACACCGGGGAGCTGTTTTTT
NA	TRBV9	TRBJ1-2	TRBD1	CASSVRPDRGFPGYTF	TGTGCCAGCAGCGTCAGACCCGACAGGGGGTTCCCTGGCTACACCTTC
few	TRBV5-6	TRBJ2-7	TRBD2	CASSSGLALYEQYF	TGTGCCAGCAGCTCGGGACTAGCGCTCTACGAGCAGTACTTC
NA	TRBV5-1	TRBJ2-1	NA	CASSFSSGVYNEQFF	TGCGCCAGCAGCTTTTCCTCAGGGGTCTACAATGAGCAGTTCTTC
NA	TRBV5-1	TRBJ2-5	TRBD1	CASSPGQGGETQYF	TGCGCCAGCAGCCCTGGACAGGGTGGGGAGACCCAGTACTTC
NA	TRBV9	TRBJ1-2	NA	CASSRRGGRHGYTF	TGTGCCAGCAGCCGTCGGGGAGGAAGACATGGCTACACCTTC
NA	TRBV7-2	TRBJ2-7	TRBD2	CASSPSLGGTYEQYF	TGTGCCAGCAGCCCGTCCCTGGGGGGGACCTACGAGCAGTACTTC
NA	TRBV4-1	TRBJ1-4	NA	CASSQVTGTLGEKLFF	TGCGCCAGCAGCCAGGTCACCGGGACACTCGGCGAAAAACTGTTTTTT
NA	TRBV19	TRBJ1-1	NA	CASSWMGALGNTEAFF	TGTGCCAGTAGCTGGATGGGGGCGCTGGGAAACACTGAAGCTTTCTTT
NA	TRBV4-2	TRBJ2-5	TRBD2	CASSRDSGVQETQYF	TGTGCCAGCTCCCGGGATAGCGGGGTCCAAGAGACCCAGTACTTC
NA	TRBV9	TRBJ2-5	TRBD2	CASSPPRGGQETQYF	TGTGCCAGCAGCCCCCCCCGGGGGGGCCAGGAGACCCAGTACTTC
NA	TRBV19	TRBJ1-1	NA	CASSSGGDTEAFF	TGTGCCAGTTCTTCCGGGGGGGACACTGAAGCTTTCTTT
once	TRBV3-1/TRBV3-2	TRBJ1-2	TRBD1	CASSPFLPGQGVGGYTF	TGTGCCAGCAGCCCGTTTTTACCGGGACAGGGAGTAGGAGGCTACACCTTC
NA	TRBV24-1	TRBJ2-2	NA	CATSGEVFKDTGELFF	TGTGCCACCAGTGGTGAGGTCTTCAAGGACACCGGGGAGCTGTTTTTT
few	TRBV3-1/TRBV3-2	TRBJ1-2	TRBD1	CASGSQGAYGYTF	TGTGCCAGCGGATCACAGGGGGCCTATGGCTACACCTTC
NA	TRBV6-5	TRBJ2-6	TRBD1	CASMSRGRGANVLTF	TGTGCCAGCATGTCCAGGGGGCGAGGGGCCAACGTCCTGACTTTC
NA	TRBV28	TRBJ1-3	NA	CASSFLVGGTIYF	TGTGCCAGCAGTTTCCTTGTCGGTGGCACCATATATTTT
NA	TRBV6-6	TRBJ2-2	TRBD1	CASTSFRAGGTGELFF	TGTGCCAGCACCTCCTTTAGGGCAGGGGGCACCGGGGAGCTGTTTTTT
few	TRBV5-1	TRBJ1-1	TRBD1	CASSLNLRGPNTEAFF	TGCGCCAGCAGCTTAAACCTCAGGGGGCCGAACACTGAAGCTTTCTTT
NA	TRBV7-2	TRBJ2-5	NA	CASSLGGTQETQYF	TGTGCCAGCAGCTTAGGAGGCACTCAAGAGACCCAGTACTTC
once	TRBV2	TRBJ2-5	NA	CASSELAGHQETQYF	TGTGCCAGCAGTGAGCTCGCAGGCCACCAAGAGACCCAGTACTTC
NA	TRBV3-1/TRBV3-2	TRBJ1-2	NA	CASSHLTREYGYTF	TGTGCCAGCAGCCACTTAACCAGGGAATATGGCTACACCTTC
NA	TRBV6-5	TRBJ2-3	NA	CASSYQGSTDTQYF	TGTGCCAGCAGTTACCAGGGCAGCACAGATACGCAGTATTTT
NA	TRBV5-6	TRBJ2-5	NA	CASSRQGPETQYF	TGTGCCAGCAGCAGGCAGGGTCCAGAGACCCAGTACTTC
NA	TRBV27	TRBJ1-2	TRBD1	CASSPPPGQAGIYGYTF	TGTGCCAGCAGTCCACCCCCGGGACAGGCGGGGATCTATGGCTACACCTTC
NA	TRBV4-3	TRBJ1-1	NA	CASSLQTGDLYTEAFF	TGCGCCAGCAGCCTTCAAACCGGGGATCTCTATACTGAAGCTTTCTTT
NA	TRBV6-2/TRBV6-3	TRBJ2-7	NA	CASSYSPTYEQYF	TGTGCCAGCAGTTACTCTCCCACCTACGAGCAGTACTTC
NA	TRBV19	TRBJ1-2	TRBD1	CASSESPGQANYGYTF	TGTGCCAGTAGCGAATCACCGGGACAGGCTAACTATGGCTACACCTTC
NA	TRBV27	TRBJ1-2	TRBD1	CASSPGTGERDGYTF	TGTGCCAGCAGTCCAGGGACAGGGGAAAGGGATGGCTACACCTTC
NA	TRBV30	TRBJ1-4	NA	CAWGAEGSFAGYEKLFF	TGTGCCTGGGGTGCGGAGGGTAGTTTCGCAGGTTATGAAAAACTGTTTTTT
once	TRBV5-5	TRBJ1-2	TRBD1	CASSQGTDYGYTF	TGTGCCAGCAGCCAGGGGACAGACTATGGCTACACCTTC
NA	TRBV4-3	TRBJ2-5	NA	CASSQVQGQETQYF	TGCGCCAGCAGCCAAGTCCAGGGACAAGAGACCCAGTACTTC
NA	TRBV11-2	TRBJ2-7	TRBD1	CASRGGQGANYEQYF	TGTGCCAGCAGAGGGGGGCAGGGGGCAAACTACGAGCAGTACTTC
NA	TRBV29-1	TRBJ2-3	TRBD1	CSVEDPRTGGSTDTQYF	TGCAGCGTTGAAGATCCCCGGACAGGGGGGTCCACAGATACGCAGTATTTT
NA	TRBV5-1	TRBJ1-6	NA	CASSLGWGGENSPLHF	TGCGCCAGCAGCTTGGGTTGGGGCGGAGAGAATTCACCCCTCCACTTT